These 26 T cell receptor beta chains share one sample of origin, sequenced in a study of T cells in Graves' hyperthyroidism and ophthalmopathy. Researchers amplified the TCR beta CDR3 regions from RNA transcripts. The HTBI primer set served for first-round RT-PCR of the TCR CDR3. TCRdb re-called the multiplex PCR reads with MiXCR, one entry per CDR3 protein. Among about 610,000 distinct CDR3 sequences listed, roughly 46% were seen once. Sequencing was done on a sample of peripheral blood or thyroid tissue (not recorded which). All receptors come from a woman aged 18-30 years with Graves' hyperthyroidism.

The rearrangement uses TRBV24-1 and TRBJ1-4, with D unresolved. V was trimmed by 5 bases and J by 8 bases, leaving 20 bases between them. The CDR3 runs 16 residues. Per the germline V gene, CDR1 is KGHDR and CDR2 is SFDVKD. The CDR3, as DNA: TGTGCCACCAGTGTTGAGGGAGCATACACCGGGGAAAAACTGTTTTTT. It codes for CATSVEGAYTGEKLFF.

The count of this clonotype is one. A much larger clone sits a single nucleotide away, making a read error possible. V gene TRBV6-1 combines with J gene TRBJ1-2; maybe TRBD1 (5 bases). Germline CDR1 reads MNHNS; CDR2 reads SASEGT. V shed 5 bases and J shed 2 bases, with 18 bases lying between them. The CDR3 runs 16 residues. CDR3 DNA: TGTGCCAGCAGTAATACAAGGGGCACGAAAAACTATGGCTACACCTTC. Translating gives CASSNTRGTKNYGYTF.

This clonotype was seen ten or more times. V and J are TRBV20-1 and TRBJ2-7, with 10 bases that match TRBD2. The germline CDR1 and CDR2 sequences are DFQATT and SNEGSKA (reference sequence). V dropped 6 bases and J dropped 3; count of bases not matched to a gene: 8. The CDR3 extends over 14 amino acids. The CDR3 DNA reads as TGCAGTGCAGAGACTAGCGGGTCTTTCTACGAGCAGTACTTC. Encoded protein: CSAETSGSFYEQYF.

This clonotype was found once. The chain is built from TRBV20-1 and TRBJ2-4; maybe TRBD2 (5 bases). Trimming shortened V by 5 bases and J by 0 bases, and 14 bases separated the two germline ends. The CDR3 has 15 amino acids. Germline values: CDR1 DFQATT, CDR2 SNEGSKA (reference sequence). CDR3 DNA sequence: TGCAGTGCTGGAGGCCTAACCCTAGCCAAAAACATTCAGTACTTC. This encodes CSAGGLTLAKNIQYF.

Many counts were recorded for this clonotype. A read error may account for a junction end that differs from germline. CDR3 nucleotides: TGTGCCAGCAGTTTTGTAACGAACAGGCCTGACTTT. This encodes CASSFVTNRPDF. J is TRBJ1-1 and V is TRBV12-3 or TRBV12-4; a weak D match, TRBD1 (5 bases). CDR3 size: 12 residues.

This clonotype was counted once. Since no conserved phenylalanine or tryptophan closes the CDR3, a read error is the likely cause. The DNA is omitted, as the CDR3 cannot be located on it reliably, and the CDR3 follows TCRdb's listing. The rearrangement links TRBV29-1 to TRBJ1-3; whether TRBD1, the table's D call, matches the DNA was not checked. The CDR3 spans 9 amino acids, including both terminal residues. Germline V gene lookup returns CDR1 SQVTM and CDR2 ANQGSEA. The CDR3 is CSVTQGRNT.

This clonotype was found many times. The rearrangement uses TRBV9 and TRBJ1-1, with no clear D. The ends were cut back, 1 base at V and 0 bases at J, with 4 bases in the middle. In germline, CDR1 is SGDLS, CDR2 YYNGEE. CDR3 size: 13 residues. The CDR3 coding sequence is TGTGCCAGCAGCGTATCAGTGAACACTGAAGCTTTCTTT. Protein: CASSVSVNTEAFF.

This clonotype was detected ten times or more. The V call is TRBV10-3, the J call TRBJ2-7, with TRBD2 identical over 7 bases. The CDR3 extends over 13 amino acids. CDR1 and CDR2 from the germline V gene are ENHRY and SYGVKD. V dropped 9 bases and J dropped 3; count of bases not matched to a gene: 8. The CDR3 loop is CAIRDGGNYEQYF. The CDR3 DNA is TGTGCCATAAGGGACGGGGGGAACTACGAGCAGTACTTC.

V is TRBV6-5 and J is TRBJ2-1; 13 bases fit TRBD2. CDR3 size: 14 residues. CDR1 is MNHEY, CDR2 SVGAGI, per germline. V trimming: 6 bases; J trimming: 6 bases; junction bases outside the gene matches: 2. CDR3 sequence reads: CASSRTSGSNEQFF. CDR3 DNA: TGTGCCAGCAGCCGGACTAGCGGGAGCAATGAGCAGTTCTTC.

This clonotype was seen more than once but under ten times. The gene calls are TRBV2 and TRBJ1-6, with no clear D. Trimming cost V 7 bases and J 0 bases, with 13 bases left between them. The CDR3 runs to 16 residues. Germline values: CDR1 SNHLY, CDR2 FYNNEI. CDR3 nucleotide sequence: TGTGCCAGCACCGGGCCCCAAAGCTCCTATAATTCACCCCTCCACTTT. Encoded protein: CASTGPQSSYNSPLHF.

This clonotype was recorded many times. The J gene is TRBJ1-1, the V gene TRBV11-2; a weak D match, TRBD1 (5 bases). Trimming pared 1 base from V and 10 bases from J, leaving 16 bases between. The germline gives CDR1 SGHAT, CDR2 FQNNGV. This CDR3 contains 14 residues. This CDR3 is CASSLGTLVGRAFF. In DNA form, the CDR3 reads TGTGCCAGCAGCTTAGGGACACTCGTCGGGAGAGCTTTCTTT.

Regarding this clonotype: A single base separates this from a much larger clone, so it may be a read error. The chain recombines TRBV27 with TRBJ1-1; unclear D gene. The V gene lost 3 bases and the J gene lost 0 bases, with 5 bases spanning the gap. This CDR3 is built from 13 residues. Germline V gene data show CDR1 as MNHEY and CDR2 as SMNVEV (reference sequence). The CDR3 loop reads CASSFKMNTEAFF. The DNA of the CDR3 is TGTGCCAGCAGTTTCAAAATGAACACTGAAGCTTTCTTT.

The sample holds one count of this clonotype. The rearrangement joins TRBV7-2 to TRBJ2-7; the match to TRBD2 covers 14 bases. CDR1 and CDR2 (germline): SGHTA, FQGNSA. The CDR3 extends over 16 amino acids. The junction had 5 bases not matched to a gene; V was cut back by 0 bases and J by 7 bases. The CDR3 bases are TGTGCCAGCAGCTTAGCGGGGACTAGCGGGAGCGGGGAGCAGTACTTC. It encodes CASSLAGTSGSGEQYF.

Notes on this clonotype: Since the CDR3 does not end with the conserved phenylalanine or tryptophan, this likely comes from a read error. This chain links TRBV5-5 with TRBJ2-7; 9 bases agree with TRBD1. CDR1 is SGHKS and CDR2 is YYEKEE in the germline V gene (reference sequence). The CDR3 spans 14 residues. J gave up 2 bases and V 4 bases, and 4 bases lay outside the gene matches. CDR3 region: CASSQGQGPYEQYL. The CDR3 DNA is TGTGCCAGCAGCCAGGGACAGGGTCCCTACGAGCAGTACCTC.

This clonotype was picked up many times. CDR3 protein: CSARTGGPGNTIYF. CDR3 coding DNA: TGCAGTGCTAGAACCGGGGGCCCTGGAAACACCATATATTTT. The chain couples TRBV20-1 to TRBJ1-3; TRBD1 might be the D (6 bases). The CDR3 consists of 14 residues. Trimming took off 2 bases at V and 2 bases at J, with 10 bases between the two ends. Germline CDR1 and CDR2: DFQATT and SNEGSKA (reference sequence).

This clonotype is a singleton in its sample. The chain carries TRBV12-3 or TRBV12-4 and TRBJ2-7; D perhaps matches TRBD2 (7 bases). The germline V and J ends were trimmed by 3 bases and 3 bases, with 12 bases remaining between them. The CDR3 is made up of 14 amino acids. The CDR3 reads CASSFGGANYEQYF. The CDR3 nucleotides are TGTGCCAGCAGTTTTGGGGGGGCCAACTACGAGCAGTACTTC.

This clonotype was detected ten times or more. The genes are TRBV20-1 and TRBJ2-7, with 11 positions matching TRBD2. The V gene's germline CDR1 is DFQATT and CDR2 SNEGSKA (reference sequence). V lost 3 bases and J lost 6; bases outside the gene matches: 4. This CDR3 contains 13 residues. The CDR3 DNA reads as TGCAGTGCTAGTGCACTAGCGGGAGCCGAGCAGTACTTC. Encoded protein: CSASALAGAEQYF.

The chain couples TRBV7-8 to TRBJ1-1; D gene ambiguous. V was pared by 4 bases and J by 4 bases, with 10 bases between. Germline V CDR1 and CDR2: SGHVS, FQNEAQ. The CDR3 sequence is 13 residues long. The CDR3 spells CASSSFRGTEAFF. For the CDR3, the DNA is TGTGCCAGCAGCTCCTTCCGGGGCACTGAAGCTTTCTTT. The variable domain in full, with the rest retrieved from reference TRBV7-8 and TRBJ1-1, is GAGVSQSPRYKVAKRGQDVALRCDPISGHVSLFWYQQALGQGPEFLTYFQNEAQLDKSGLPSDRFFAERPEGSVSTLKIQRTQQEDSAVYLCASSSFRGTEAFFGQGTRLTVV.

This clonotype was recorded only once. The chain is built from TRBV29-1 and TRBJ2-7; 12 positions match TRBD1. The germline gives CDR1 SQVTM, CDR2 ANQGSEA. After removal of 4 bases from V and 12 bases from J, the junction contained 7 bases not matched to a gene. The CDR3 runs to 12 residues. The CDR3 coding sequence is TGCAGCGTTGTCCCGGGACAGGGGGCAGGGTACTTC. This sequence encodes CSVVPGQGAGYF.

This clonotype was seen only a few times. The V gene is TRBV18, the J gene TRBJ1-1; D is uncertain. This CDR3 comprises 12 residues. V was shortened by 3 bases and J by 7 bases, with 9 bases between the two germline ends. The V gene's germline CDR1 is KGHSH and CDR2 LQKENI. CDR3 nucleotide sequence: TGTGCCAGCTCACCGAGGGTGGGTGAAGCTTTCTTT. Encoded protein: CASSPRVGEAFF.

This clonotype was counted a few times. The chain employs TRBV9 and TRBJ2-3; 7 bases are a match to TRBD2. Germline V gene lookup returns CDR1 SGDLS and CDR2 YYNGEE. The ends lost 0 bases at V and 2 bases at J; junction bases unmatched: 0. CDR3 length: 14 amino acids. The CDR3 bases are TGTGCCAGCAGCGTAGGGGACTACACAGATACGCAGTATTTT. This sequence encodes CASSVGDYTDTQYF.

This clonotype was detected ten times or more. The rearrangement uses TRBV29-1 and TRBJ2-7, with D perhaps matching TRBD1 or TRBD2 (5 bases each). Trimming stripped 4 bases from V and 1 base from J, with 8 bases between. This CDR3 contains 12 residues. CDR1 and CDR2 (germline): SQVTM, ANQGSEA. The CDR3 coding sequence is TGCAGCGTTGTGGGGGAATCCTACGAGCAGTACTTC. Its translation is CSVVGESYEQYF.

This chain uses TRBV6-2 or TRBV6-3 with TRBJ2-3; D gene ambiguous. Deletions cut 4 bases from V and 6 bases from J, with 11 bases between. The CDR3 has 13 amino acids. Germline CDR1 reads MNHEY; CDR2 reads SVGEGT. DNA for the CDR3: TGTGCCAGCAGTTTCTTAGCAGCCGATACGCAGTATTTT. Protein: CASSFLAADTQYF.

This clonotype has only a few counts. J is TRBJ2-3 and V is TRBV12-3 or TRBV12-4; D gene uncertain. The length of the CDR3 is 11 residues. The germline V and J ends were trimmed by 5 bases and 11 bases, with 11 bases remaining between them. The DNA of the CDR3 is TGTGCCAGCAGTAAATCTAATATGCAGTATTTT. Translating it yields CASSKSNMQYF.

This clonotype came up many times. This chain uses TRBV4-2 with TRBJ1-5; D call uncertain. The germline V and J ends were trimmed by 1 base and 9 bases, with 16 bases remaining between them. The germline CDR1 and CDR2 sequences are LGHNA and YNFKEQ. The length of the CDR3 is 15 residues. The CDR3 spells CASSQGGSTGRPQHF. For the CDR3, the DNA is TGTGCCAGCAGCCAAGGCGGGTCGACTGGACGGCCCCAGCATTTT.

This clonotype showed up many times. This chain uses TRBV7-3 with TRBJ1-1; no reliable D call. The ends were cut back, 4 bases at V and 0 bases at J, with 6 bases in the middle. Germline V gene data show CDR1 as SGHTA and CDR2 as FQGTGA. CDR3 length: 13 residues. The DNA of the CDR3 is TGTGCCAGCAGCTCCTCAGTGAACACTGAAGCTTTCTTT. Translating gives CASSSSVNTEAFF. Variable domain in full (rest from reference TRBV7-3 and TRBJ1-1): GAGVSQTPSNKVTEKGKYVELRCDPISGHTALYWYRQSLGQGPEFLIYFQGTGAADDSGLPNDRFFAVRPEGSVSTLKIQRTERGDSAVYLCASSSSVNTEAFFGQGTRLTVV.